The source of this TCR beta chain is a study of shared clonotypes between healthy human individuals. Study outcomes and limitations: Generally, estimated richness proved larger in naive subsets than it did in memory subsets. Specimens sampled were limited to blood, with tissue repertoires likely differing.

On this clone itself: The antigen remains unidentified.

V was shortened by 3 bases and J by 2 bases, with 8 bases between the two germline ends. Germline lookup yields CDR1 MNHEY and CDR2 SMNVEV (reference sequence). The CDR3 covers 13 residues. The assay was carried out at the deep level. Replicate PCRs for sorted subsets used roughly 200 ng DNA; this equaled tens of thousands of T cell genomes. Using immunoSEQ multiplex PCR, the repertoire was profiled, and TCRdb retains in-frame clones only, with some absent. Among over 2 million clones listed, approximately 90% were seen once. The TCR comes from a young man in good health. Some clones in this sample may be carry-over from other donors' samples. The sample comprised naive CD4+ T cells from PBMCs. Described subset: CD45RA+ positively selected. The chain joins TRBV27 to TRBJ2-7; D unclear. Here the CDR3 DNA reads TGTGCCAGCAGTTTGTTTGGTACCTACGAGCAGTACTTC. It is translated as CASSLFGTYEQYF.